This entry lists 15 T cell receptor beta chains sequenced from one sample in a study of CD8 T cells in ankylosing spondylitis. Broader study findings: The study identified a TCR beta motif of roughly eight highly homologous variants that appeared characteristic of ankylosing spondylitis blood.

TCRdb analysed the 5' RACE reads with MiXCR anew, one entry per CDR3 protein. This sample has 300,000 to 400,000 distinct CDR3 sequences; approximately 20% occur once, and the top ten carry about a sixth. No antigen has been identified for these receptors. Sample: blood, either unsorted or a sorted T cell fraction (not recorded which). The receptors were sampled from a male donor with ankylosing spondylitis.

This chain joins TRBV12-3 or TRBV12-4 and TRBJ2-2; 13 nucleotides line up with TRBD2. The CDR3 consists of 16 residues. V gave up 7 bases and J gave up 5 bases; unmatched junction bases: 7. The CDR3 protein is CASTTGLAGFTGELFF. The CDR3 coding sequence is TGTGCCAGCACCACGGGACTAGCGGGATTTACCGGGGAGCTGTTTTTT.

This clonotype was recorded at least ten times. V is TRBV12-3 or TRBV12-4 and J is TRBJ1-5; D may be TRBD1 (5 bases). V was clipped by 5 bases and J by 0 bases, with 8 bases between them. The length of the CDR3 is 14 residues. The CDR3 reads CASSPQVSNQPQHF. The CDR3 DNA is TGTGCCAGCAGTCCACAGGTTAGCAATCAGCCCCAGCATTTT.

The rearrangement links TRBV5-1 to TRBJ2-7; D remains unclear. This CDR3 is built from 14 residues. Between the trimmed V and J ends, which lost 5 bases and 4 bases, there was a span of 16 bases. Germline V gives CDR1 SGHRS, CDR2 YFSETQ. CDR3 DNA sequence: TGCGCCAGCAGATTTACCCGATTGTCGTACGAGCAGTACTTC. Translation gives CASRFTRLSYEQYF.

V is TRBV28 and J is TRBJ2-5; TRBD1 is a possible D gene (6 bases). Germline V gene lookup returns CDR1 MDHEN and CDR2 SYDVKM. The CDR3 totals 14 residues. Trimming took off 6 bases at V and 2 bases at J, with 13 bases between the two ends. CDR3 protein: CASRPGVGQETQYF. Written as DNA, the CDR3 is TGTGCCAGCAGGCCAGGGGTAGGGCAAGAGACCCAGTACTTC.

This clonotype turned up a few times. The chain recombines TRBV20-1 with TRBJ1-5; D possibly corresponds to TRBD1 (5 bases). Trimming pared 3 bases from V and 9 bases from J, leaving 15 bases between. Germline values: CDR1 DFQATT, CDR2 SNEGSKA (reference sequence). The CDR3 is 13 amino acids. The CDR3 nucleotides read TGCAGTGCTAGCGCGGGACTAGTGCTGCCCCAGCATTTT. This translates into CSASAGLVLPQHF.

This clonotype has more than one count but fewer than ten. The chain couples TRBV29-1 to TRBJ2-1; 9 bases agree with TRBD2. CDR1 SQVTM and CDR2 ANQGSEA come from the germline V gene. CDR3 size: 14 residues. The trim removed 3 bases at V and 8 bases at J, leaving 8 bases unmatched. The CDR3: CSVDRGRAVYEQFF. For the CDR3, the DNA is TGCAGCGTTGATCGCGGGAGGGCCGTGTATGAGCAGTTCTTC.

The V and J genes are TRBV5-1 and TRBJ2-3; D call uncertain. V shed 0 bases and J shed 4 bases, with 15 bases lying between them. This CDR3 has 16 residues. Germline V gives CDR1 SGHRS, CDR2 YFSETQ. The CDR3: CASSLAGPRGSDTQYF. CDR3 bases: TGCGCCAGCAGCTTGGCCGGGCCCCGTGGATCAGATACGCAGTATTTT. Supplemented by reference TRBV5-1 and TRBJ2-3, the full variable domain reads KAGVTQTPRYLIKTRGQQVTLSCSPISGHRSVSWYQQTPGQGLQFLFEYFSETQRNKGNFPGRFSGRQFSNSRSEMNVSTLELGDSALYLCASSLAGPRGSDTQYFGPGTRLTVL.

The genes are TRBV29-1 and TRBJ1-5, with D possibly being TRBD1 (6 bases). Germline CDR1 and CDR2: SQVTM and ANQGSEA. The CDR3 consists of 15 residues. Trimming took 6 bases from V and 7 from J, leaving 22 bases between them. The CDR3 region has the DNA TGCAGCGTAGGTCAGGGTGGAGGGGGGGACCAGCCCCAGCATTTT. It yields the protein CSVGQGGGGDQPQHF.

The chain couples TRBV5-1 to TRBJ1-5; D remains ambiguous. The V gene's germline CDR1 is SGHRS and CDR2 YFSETQ. The CDR3 runs to 15 residues. The V gene lost 0 bases and the J gene lost 6 bases, with 13 bases spanning the gap. The CDR3 reads CASSLEPGRFQPQHF. CDR3 nucleotides: TGCGCCAGCAGCTTGGAACCGGGGAGGTTTCAGCCCCAGCATTTT.

The chain combines TRBV27 with TRBJ2-1; 7 positions match TRBD2. Trimming removed 5 bases from V and 10 bases from J; junction bases left unmatched: 11. CDR1 and CDR2 from the germline V gene are MNHEY and SMNVEV (reference sequence). This CDR3 contains 14 residues. DNA of the CDR3: TGTGCCAGCAGTCTCCTAGGGACTACGGGGGAGCAGTTCTTC. Translating it yields CASSLLGTTGEQFF.

The J gene is TRBJ2-1, the V gene TRBV7-9; no clear D gene. The germline V and J ends were trimmed by 1 base and 8 bases, with 12 bases remaining between them. Germline V gene sequence: CDR1 SEHNR, CDR2 FQNEAQ (reference sequence). The CDR3 is 14 amino acids. The CDR3 sequence is CASSLGAWADEQFF. Here the CDR3 DNA reads TGTGCCAGCAGCTTAGGGGCTTGGGCGGATGAGCAGTTCTTC.

This clonotype was observed a handful of times. The chain uses TRBV18 and TRBJ2-1; possibly TRBD2 for D (6 bases). Per germline, CDR1 KGHSH and CDR2 LQKENI. V was trimmed by 3 bases and J by 12 bases, leaving 9 bases between them. The length of the CDR3 is 11 residues. In DNA, the CDR3 is TGTGCCAGCTCACCGGAGGGCCGGCAGTTCTTC. Translating it yields CASSPEGRQFF.

This sequence joins TRBV12-3 or TRBV12-4 and TRBJ2-1; 9 nucleotides align to TRBD1. Trimming at V came to 5 bases and at J to 8 bases, leaving 7 bases not matched to a gene. The CDR3 covers 14 residues. The CDR3 sequence is CASSLGQGSDEQFF. The CDR3 nucleotides read TGTGCCAGCAGTCTTGGACAGGGGTCGGATGAGCAGTTCTTC.

This rearrangement joins TRBV3-1 to TRBJ1-3; weak D call: TRBD1 (6 bases). Trimming took off 4 bases at V and 10 bases at J, with 14 bases between the two ends. The CDR3 sequence is 13 residues long. Germline CDR1 LGHDT, CDR2 YNNKEL (reference sequence). DNA of the CDR3: TGTGCCAGCAGCCCCAACGGACAGCGGACCATATATTTT. Amino acid sequence: CASSPNGQRTIYF.

In this sample, this clonotype turned up a few times. This sequence joins TRBV7-3 and TRBJ2-1; D not certain. The V end was cut by 6 bases, the J end by 0 bases, with 9 bases between. CDR1 is SGHTA, CDR2 FQGTGA, per germline. There are 14 residues in the CDR3. This chain's CDR3 is CASSRSPSYNEQFF. The CDR3 bases are TGTGCCAGCAGTCGGAGCCCCTCCTACAATGAGCAGTTCTTC.